These T cell receptor beta chains were read from a single sample in a study of blood T cell repertoires in COVID-19. Using immunoSEQ multiplex PCR, the repertoire was profiled, and TCRdb retains in-frame clones only, with some absent. The table lists a few hundred thousand clones, more than 75% of them singletons. The sample taken for sequencing was peripheral blood. These receptors came from a human donor in a cohort sampled during active COVID-19. Each CDR3 is given with its conserved first and last residue. D genes are given only for firm matches.

CDR3aa,d_gene,v_gene,j_gene
CAWSVVEGLTNQPQHF,NA,TRBV30,TRBJ1-5
CASRGLQAWGNQPQHF,NA,TRBV19,TRBJ1-5
CASSPHTSGGELFF,NA,TRBV27,TRBJ2-2
CASSGGGDGYTF,NA,TRBV9,TRBJ1-2
CARPTSGAYNEQFF,TRBD2,TRBV7-8,TRBJ2-1
CASSFPASGGSGTDTQYF,TRBD2,TRBV11-2,TRBJ2-3
CASSLRTGEYNEQFF,NA,TRBV4-1,TRBJ2-1
CASSFRGDRPANEQYF,NA,TRBV7-6,TRBJ2-7
CASSEWGDSRDYEQYF,NA,TRBV6-1,TRBJ2-7
CASSPTPGQGTSGRAWDEQFF,TRBD2,TRBV18,TRBJ2-1
CASSQDFIRSGGTTDTQYF,TRBD2,TRBV4-2,TRBJ2-3
CASSVRLEDLTDTQYF,NA,TRBV7-6,TRBJ2-3
CASSSGQGEWAQYF,TRBD1,TRBV5-1,TRBJ2-5
CASRSSLPGQGVRGYTF,TRBD1,TRBV5-1,TRBJ1-2
CASSFSVSTGQPQHF,NA,TRBV27,TRBJ1-5
CASSFGQGRGTQYF,NA,TRBV5-6,TRBJ2-5
CSVVLPWTAKETQYF,NA,TRBV29-1,TRBJ2-5
CASSSHPRTSGRGNEQFF,TRBD2,TRBV28,TRBJ2-1
CASSPTGTVNTEAFF,TRBD1,TRBV28,TRBJ1-1
CASSRQQGVAEAFF,TRBD1,TRBV27,TRBJ1-1
CASSRGTGSSYEQYF,TRBD1,TRBV7-6,TRBJ2-7
CASSEKRDGGTGELFF,NA,TRBV25-1,TRBJ2-2